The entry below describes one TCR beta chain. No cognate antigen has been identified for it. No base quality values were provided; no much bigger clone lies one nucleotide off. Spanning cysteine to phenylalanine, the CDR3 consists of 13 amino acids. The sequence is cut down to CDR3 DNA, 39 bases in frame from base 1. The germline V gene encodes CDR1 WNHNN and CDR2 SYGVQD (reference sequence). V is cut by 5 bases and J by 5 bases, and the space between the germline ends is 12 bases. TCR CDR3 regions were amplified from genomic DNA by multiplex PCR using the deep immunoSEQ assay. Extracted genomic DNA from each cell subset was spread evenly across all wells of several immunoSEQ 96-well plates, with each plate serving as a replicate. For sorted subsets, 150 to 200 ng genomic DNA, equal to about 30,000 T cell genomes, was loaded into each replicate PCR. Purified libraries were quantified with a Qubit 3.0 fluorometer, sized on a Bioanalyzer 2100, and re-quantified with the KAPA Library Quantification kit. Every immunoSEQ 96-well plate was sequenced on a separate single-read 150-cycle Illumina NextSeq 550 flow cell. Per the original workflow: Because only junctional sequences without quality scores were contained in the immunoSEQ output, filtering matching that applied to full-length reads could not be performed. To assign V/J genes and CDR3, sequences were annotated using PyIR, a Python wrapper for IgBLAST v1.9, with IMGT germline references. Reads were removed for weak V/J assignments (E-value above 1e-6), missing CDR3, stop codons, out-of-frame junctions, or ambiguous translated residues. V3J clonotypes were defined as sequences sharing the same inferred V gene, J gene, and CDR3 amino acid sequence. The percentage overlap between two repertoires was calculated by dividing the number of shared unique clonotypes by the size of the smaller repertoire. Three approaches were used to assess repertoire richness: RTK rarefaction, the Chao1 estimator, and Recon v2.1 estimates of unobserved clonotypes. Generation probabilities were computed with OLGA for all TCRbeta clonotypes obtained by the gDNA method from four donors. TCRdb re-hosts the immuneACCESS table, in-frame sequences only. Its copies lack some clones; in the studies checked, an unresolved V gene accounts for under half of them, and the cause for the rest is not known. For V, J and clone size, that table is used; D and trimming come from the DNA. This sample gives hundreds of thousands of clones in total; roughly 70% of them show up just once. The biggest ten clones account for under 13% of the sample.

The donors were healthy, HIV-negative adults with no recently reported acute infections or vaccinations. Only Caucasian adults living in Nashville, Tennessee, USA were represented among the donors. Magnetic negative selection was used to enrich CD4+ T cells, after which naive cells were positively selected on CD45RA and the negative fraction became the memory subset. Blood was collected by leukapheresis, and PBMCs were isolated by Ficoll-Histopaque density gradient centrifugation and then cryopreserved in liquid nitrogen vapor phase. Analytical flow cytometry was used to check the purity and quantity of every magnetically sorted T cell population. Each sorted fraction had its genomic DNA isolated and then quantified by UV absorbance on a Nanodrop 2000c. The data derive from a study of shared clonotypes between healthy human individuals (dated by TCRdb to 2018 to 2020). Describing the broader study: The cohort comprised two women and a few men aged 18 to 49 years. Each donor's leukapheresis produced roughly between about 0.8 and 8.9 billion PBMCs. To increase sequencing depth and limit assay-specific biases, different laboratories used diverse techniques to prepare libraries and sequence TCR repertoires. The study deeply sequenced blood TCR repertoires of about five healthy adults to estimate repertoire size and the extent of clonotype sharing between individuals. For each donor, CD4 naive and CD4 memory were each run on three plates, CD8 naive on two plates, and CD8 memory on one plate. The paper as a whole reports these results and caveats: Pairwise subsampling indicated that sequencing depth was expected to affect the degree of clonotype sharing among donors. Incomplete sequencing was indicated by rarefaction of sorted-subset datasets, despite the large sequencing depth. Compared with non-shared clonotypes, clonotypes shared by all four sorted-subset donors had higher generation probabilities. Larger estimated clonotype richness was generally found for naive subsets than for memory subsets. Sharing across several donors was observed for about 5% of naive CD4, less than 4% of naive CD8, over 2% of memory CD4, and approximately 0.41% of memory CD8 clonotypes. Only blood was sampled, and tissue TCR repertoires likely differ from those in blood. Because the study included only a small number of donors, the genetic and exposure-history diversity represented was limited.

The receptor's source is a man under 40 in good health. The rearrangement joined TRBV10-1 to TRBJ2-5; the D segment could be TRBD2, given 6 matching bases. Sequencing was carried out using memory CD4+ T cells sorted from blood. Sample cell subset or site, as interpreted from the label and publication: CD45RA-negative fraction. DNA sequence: TGCGCCAGCAGTCGGGGGATGCGGGAGACCCAGTACTTC. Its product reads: CASSRGMRETQYF.